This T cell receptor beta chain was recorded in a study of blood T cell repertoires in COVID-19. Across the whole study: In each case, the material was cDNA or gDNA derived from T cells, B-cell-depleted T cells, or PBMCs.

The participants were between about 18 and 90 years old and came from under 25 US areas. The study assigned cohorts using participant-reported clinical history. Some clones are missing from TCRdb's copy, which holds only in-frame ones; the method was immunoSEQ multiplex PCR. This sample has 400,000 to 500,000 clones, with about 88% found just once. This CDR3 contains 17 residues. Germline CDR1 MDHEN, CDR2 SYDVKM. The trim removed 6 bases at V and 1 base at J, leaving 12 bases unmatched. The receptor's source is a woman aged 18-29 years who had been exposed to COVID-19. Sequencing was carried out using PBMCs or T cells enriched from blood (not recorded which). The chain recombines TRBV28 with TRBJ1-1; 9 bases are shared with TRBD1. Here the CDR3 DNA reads TGTGCCAGCAGCTACGCCCGGGACAGGGCTGGGAACACTGAAGCTTTCTTT. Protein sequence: CASSYARDRAGNTEAFF.